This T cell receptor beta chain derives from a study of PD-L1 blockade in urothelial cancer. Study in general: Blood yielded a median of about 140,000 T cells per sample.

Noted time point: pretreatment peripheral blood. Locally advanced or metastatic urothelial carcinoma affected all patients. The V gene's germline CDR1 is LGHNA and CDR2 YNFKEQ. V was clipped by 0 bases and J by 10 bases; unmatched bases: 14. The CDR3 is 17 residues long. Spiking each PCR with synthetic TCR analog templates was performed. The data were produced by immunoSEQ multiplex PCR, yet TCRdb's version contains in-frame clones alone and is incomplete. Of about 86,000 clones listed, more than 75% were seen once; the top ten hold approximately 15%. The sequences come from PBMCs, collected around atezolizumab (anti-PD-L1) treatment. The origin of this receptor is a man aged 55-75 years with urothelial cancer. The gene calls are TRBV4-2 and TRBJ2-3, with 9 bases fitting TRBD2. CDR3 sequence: CASSQDPSGGPGSAQYF. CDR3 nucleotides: TGTGCCAGCAGCCAAGATCCCAGCGGGGGGCCTGGGTCGGCGCAGTATTTT.